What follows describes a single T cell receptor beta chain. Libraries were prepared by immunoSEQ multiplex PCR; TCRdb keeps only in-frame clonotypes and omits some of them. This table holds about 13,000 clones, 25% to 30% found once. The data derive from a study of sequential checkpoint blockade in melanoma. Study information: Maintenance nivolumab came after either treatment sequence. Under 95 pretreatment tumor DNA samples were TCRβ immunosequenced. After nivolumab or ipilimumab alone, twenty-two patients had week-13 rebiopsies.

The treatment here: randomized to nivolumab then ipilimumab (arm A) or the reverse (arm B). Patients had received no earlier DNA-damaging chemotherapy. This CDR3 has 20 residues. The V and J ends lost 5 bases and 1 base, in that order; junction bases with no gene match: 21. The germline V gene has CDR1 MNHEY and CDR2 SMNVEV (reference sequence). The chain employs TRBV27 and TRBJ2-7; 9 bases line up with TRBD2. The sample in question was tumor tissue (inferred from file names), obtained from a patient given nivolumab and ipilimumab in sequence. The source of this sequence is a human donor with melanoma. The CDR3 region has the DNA TGTGCCAGCAGTACAACTACCGGGGGTTACCTAGCGGGGAGATCCTACGAGCAGTACTTC. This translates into CASSTTTGGYLAGRSYEQYF.